The present entry profiles one T cell receptor beta chain with its context. Its target is not known. This entry is derived from a study of CD8+ T cells in alopecia areata. On the study more broadly: Each day, treated patients took oral tofacitinib twice, at 5 to 10 mg per dose.

The germline V gene encodes CDR1 SQVTM and CDR2 ANQGSEA. The CDR3 sequence is 13 residues long. V gave up 6 bases and J gave up 5 bases; unmatched junction bases: 9. Treatment specified: oral pan-JAK inhibitor, 5-10 mg twice daily. Once RNA had been extracted, it was reverse transcribed into cDNA to act as the sequencing template. The repertoire was sequenced with immunoSEQ multiplex PCR; TCRdb's copy has only in-frame clones and lacks some. This table holds 93,000 or so clones, 86% found once. Study-level points and caveats: Scalp clonality and expanded CD8+ clones among the top 100 were significantly decreased by tofacitinib.

The V and J genes are TRBV29-1 and TRBJ1-2; 7 bases fit TRBD1. The sample in question was CD8+ T cells sorted from blood, obtained between weeks 30 and 35, from a patient treated with tofacitinib. The source is a human donor with alopecia areata. CDR3 loop: CSVVRTGHYGYTF. The CDR3 nucleotides are TGCAGCGTCGTACGGACAGGACATTATGGCTACACCTTC.